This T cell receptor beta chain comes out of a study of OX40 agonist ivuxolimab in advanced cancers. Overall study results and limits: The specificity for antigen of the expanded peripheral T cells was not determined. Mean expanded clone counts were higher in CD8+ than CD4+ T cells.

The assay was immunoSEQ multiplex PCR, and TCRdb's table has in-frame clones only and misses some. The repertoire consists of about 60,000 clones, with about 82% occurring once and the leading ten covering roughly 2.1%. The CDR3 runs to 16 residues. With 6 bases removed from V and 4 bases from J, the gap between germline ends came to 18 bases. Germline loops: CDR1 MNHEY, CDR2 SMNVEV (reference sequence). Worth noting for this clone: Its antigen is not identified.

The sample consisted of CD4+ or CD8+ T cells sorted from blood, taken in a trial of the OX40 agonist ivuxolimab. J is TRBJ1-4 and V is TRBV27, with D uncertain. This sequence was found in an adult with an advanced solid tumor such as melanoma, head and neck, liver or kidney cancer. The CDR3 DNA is TGTGCCAGCAGGTTAACCGCCATGGTAGTTAATGAAAAACTGTTTTTT. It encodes CASRLTAMVVNEKLFF.